This T cell receptor beta chain originates from a study of cytomegalovirus exposure and HLA in healthy donors. This clone was detected only once. Its antigen is unknown. Broader study findings: Three chains linked to CMV were shown in vitro to be specific for CMV antigens. Reportedly, HLA-A and HLA-B alleles of most subjects were accurately predicted from TCR beta. According to the study, roughly 160 TCR beta chains were cytomegalovirus-associated.

60 Vbeta and 13 Jbeta primers were used in PCR. Libraries were prepared by immunoSEQ multiplex PCR; TCRdb keeps only in-frame clonotypes and omits some of them. This sample has 35,000 to 45,000 clones, with 40% to 60% found just once. Trimming removed 6 bases from V and 12 bases from J; junction bases left unmatched: 12. The CDR3 spans 14 residues. Germline V CDR1 and CDR2: LGHNA, YNFKEQ. The chain is built from TRBV4-2 and TRBJ2-5, with TRBD2 matching 11 bases. The receptor's source is a human donor in good health. The sample comprised PBMCs. DNA for the CDR3: TGTGCCAGCAGATGGTCCGGGACTAGCGGTGAGGAGTACTTC. It encodes CASRWSGTSGEEYF.